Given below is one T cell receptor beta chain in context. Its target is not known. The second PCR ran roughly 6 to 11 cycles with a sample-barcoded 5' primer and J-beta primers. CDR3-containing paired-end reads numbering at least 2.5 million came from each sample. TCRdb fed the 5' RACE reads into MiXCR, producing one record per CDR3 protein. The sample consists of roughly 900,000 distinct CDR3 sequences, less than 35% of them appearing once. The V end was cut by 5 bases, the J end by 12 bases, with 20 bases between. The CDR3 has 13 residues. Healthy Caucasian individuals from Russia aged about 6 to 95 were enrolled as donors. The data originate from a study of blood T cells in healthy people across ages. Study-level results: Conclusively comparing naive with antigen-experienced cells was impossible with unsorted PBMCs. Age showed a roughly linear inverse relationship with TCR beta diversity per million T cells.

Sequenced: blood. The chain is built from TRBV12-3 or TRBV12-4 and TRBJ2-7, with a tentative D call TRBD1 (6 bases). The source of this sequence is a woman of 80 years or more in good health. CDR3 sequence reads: CASSQQGNYHPYF. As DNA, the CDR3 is TGTGCCAGCAGTCAACAGGGTAATTATCACCCGTACTTC.